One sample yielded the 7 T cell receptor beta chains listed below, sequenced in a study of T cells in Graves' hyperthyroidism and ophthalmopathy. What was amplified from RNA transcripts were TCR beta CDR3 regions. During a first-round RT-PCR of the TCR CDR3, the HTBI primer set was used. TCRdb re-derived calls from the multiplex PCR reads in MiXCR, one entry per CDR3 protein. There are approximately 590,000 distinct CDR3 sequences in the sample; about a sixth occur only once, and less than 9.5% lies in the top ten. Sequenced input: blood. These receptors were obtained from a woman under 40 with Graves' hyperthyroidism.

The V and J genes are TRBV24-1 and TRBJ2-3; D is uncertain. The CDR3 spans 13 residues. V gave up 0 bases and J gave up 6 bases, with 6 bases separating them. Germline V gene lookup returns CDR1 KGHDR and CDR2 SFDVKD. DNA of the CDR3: TGTGCCACCAGTGATTTGGGCCGCGATACGCAGTATTTT. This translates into CATSDLGRDTQYF.

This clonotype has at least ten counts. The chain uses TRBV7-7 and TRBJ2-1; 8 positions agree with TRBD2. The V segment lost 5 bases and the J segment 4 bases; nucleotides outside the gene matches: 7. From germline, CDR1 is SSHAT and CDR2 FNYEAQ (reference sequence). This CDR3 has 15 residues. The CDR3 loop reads CASSRTSGKYNEQFF. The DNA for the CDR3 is TGTGCCAGCAGCCGCACTAGCGGAAAGTACAATGAGCAGTTCTTC.

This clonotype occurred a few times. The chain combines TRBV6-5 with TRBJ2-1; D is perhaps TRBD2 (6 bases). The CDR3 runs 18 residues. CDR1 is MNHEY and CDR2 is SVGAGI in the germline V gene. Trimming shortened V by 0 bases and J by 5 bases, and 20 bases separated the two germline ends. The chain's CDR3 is CASSYSSYGREANNEQFF. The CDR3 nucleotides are TGTGCCAGCAGTTACTCGAGTTATGGCAGGGAGGCGAACAATGAGCAGTTCTTC.

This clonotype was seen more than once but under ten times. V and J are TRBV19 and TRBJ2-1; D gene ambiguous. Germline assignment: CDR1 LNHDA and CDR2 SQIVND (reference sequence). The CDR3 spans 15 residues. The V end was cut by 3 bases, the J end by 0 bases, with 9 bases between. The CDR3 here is CASSILLDSYNEQFF. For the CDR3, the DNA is TGTGCCAGTAGTATTCTGTTGGACTCCTACAATGAGCAGTTCTTC.

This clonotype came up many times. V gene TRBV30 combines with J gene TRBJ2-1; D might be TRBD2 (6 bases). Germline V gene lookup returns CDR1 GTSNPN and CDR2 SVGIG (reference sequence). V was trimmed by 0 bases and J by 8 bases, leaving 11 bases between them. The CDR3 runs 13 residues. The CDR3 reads CAWSVGGGDEQFF. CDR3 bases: TGTGCCTGGAGTGTCGGCGGAGGGGATGAGCAGTTCTTC.

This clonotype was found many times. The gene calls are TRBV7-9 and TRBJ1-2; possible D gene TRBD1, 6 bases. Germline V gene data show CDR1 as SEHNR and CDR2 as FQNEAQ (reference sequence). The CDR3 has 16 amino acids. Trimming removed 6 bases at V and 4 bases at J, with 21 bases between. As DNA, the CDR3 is TGTGCCAGCAGGGGGGGCGTTGTCGGAACCAGCTATGGCTACACCTTC. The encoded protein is CASRGGVVGTSYGYTF.

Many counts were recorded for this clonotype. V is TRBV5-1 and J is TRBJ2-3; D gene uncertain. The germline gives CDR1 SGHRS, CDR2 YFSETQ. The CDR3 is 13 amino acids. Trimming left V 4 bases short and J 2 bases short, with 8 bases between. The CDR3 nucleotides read TGCGCCAGCAGCGCCCGACTCACAGATACGCAGTATTTT. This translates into CASSARLTDTQYF. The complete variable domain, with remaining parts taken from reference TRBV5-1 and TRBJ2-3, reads KAGVTQTPRYLIKTRGQQVTLSCSPISGHRSVSWYQQTPGQGLQFLFEYFSETQRNKGNFPGRFSGRQFSNSRSEMNVSTLELGDSALYLCASSARLTDTQYFGPGTRLTVL.